These 12 T cell receptor beta chains were sequenced from one sample in a study of blood T cell repertoires in COVID-19. Here immunoSEQ multiplex PCR was the method, and the copy in TCRdb shows in-frame clones only, minus some. The data show 100,000 to 150,000 clones, approximately 83% seen once. Sequences were obtained from peripheral blood. These receptors came from a woman in her 70s with acute or convalescent COVID-19.

V usage is TRBV5-6 and J usage is TRBJ2-5; 8 bases align to TRBD1. The V gene's germline CDR1 is SGHDT and CDR2 YYEEEE. V lost 4 bases and J lost 2; bases outside the gene matches: 10. This CDR3 is built from 16 residues. Here the CDR3 reads CASSRMDREEQETQYF. The DNA for the CDR3 is TGTGCCAGCAGCCGGATGGACAGGGAGGAACAAGAGACCCAGTACTTC.

Points on this clone: This sample also contains other DNA sequences that code for the same CDR3. This chain uses TRBV9 with TRBJ1-5; perhaps TRBD1 as D (5 bases). The CDR3 is 14 residues long. Between the trimmed V and J ends, which lost 0 bases and 7 bases, there was a span of 11 bases. Germline CDR1 SGDLS, CDR2 YYNGEE. CDR3: CASSVDGAGQPQHF. The DNA of the CDR3 is TGTGCCAGCAGCGTAGATGGGGCTGGGCAGCCCCAGCATTTT.

The chain employs TRBV4-3 and TRBJ2-1, with D possibly TRBD2 on 7 matching bases. The CDR3 has 16 amino acids. Germline assignment: CDR1 LGHNA and CDR2 YSLEER. V was trimmed by 0 bases and J by 0 bases, leaving 9 bases between them. CDR3: CASSQDAGASYNEQFF. The CDR3 DNA reads as TGCGCCAGCAGCCAAGATGCGGGGGCCTCCTACAATGAGCAGTTCTTC.

This chain connects TRBV6-1 to TRBJ2-7; 10 bases are a match to TRBD1. The V gene's germline CDR1 is MNHNS and CDR2 SASEGT. The J segment lost 2 bases and the V segment lost 2 bases, leaving 6 bases of the junction unmatched. This CDR3 spans 16 amino acids. The CDR3 protein is CASSEFGTGDPYEQYV. As DNA, the CDR3 is TGTGCCAGCAGTGAATTTGGGACAGGGGATCCCTACGAGCAGTACGTC.

This chain joins TRBV13 and TRBJ1-4; D not certain. Looked up from germline, CDR1 is PRHDT and CDR2 is FYEKMQ (reference sequence). The CDR3 contains 12 residues. With 9 bases removed from V and 10 bases from J, the gap between germline ends came to 15 bases. The CDR3 is CASKLGVGKLFF. The CDR3 nucleotides are TGTGCCAGTAAGCTAGGAGTGGGAAAACTGTTTTTT.

The chain joins TRBV7-3 to TRBJ2-7; possible D gene TRBD2, 6 bases. Germline assignment: CDR1 SGHTA and CDR2 FQGTGA. Between the trimmed V and J ends, which lost 5 bases and 0 bases, there was a span of 11 bases. This CDR3 contains 14 residues. The CDR3 region is CASSQDYYSYEQYF. CDR3 DNA: TGTGCCAGCAGCCAGGACTACTACTCCTACGAGCAGTACTTC.

This clone was observed once. V usage is TRBV5-5 and J usage is TRBJ2-7; 9 nucleotides line up with TRBD2. CDR1 is SGHKS and CDR2 is YYEKEE in the germline V gene (reference sequence). The CDR3 runs 15 residues. J lost 4 bases, V lost 0 bases, and 5 bases had no gene match. CDR3 sequence: CASSLVLAGSYEQYV. The CDR3 DNA sequence: TGTGCCAGCAGCTTGGTGCTAGCGGGGTCGTACGAGCAGTACGTC.

The V gene is TRBV7-9, the J gene TRBJ1-2, with a possible D match to TRBD1 (5 bases). Deletions cut 4 bases from V and 4 bases from J, with 10 bases between. CDR3 length: 13 amino acids. Germline V lookup: CDR1 SEHNR, CDR2 FQNEAQ (reference sequence). The CDR3 region is CASSSGTFYGYTF. DNA for the CDR3: TGTGCCAGCAGCTCCGGGACTTTCTATGGCTACACCTTC.

The chain recombines TRBV6-6 with TRBJ1-5; the D is unclear. Trimming removed 2 bases from V and 6 bases from J, with 11 bases in between. The CDR3 length is 14 residues. CDR1 is MNHNY and CDR2 is SVGAGI in the germline V gene (reference sequence). This chain's CDR3 is CASSYTVSGQPQHF. In nucleotides, the CDR3 is TGTGCCAGCAGTTACACAGTTTCCGGTCAGCCCCAGCATTTT.

V is TRBV7-2 and J is TRBJ2-4; 9 nucleotides agree with TRBD1. The ends lost 5 bases at V and 3 bases at J; junction bases unmatched: 8. Germline CDR1 SGHTA, CDR2 FQGNSA. The CDR3 has 16 residues. DNA for the CDR3: TGTGCCAGCAGCGACAACAGGGGGCATGTCAAAAACATTCAGTACTTC. It translates to CASSDNRGHVKNIQYF. The variable domain in full, with the rest retrieved from reference TRBV7-2 and TRBJ2-4, is GAGVSQSPSNKVTEKGKDVELRCDPISGHTALYWYRQSLGQGLEFLIYFQGNSAPDKSGLPSDRFSAERTGGSVSTLTIQRTQQEDSAVYLCASSDNRGHVKNIQYFGAGTRLSVL.

The table lists this clone with a few counts. The chain carries TRBV30 and TRBJ1-1; possible D gene TRBD1, 5 bases. V was shortened by 2 bases and J by 0 bases, with 16 bases between the two germline ends. This CDR3 contains 16 residues. CDR1 is GTSNPN and CDR2 is SVGIG in the germline V gene (reference sequence). In nucleotides, the CDR3 is TGTGCCTGGAGTCATCTTAGGACACTGATGAACACTGAAGCTTTCTTT. This sequence encodes CAWSHLRTLMNTEAFF.

V is TRBV4-3 and J is TRBJ2-1; the D gene is possibly TRBD1 (5 bases). CDR3 length equals 18 residues. Per the germline V gene, CDR1 is LGHNA and CDR2 is YSLEER. The germline V and J ends were trimmed by 0 bases and 4 bases, with 19 bases remaining between them. DNA of the CDR3: TGCGCCAGCAGCCAAGAAATTCAGCGCAGGGAACTATACAATGAGCAGTTCTTC. It codes for CASSQEIQRRELYNEQFF.